This T cell receptor (beta chain) was retrieved from a study of control samples from healthy donors and cancer patients. V lost 2 bases to trimming and J lost 8 bases, with 11 bases between them. CDR1 and CDR2 from the germline V gene are SGDLS and YYNGEE. The length of the CDR3 is 13 residues. Generated by immunoSEQ multiplex PCR, the TCRdb table keeps only in-frame clones and is missing some. The profile shows some 200,000 clones, over 85% of them singletons. The J gene is TRBJ1-5, the V gene TRBV9, with D perhaps matching TRBD1 (5 bases). The sequence was collected from a man aged 18 to 29 in good health. The specimen sequenced was blood. For the CDR3, the DNA is TGTGCCAGCAGCGTGGGCGGGGGGAAGCCCCAGCATTTT. Encoded protein: CASSVGGGKPQHF.